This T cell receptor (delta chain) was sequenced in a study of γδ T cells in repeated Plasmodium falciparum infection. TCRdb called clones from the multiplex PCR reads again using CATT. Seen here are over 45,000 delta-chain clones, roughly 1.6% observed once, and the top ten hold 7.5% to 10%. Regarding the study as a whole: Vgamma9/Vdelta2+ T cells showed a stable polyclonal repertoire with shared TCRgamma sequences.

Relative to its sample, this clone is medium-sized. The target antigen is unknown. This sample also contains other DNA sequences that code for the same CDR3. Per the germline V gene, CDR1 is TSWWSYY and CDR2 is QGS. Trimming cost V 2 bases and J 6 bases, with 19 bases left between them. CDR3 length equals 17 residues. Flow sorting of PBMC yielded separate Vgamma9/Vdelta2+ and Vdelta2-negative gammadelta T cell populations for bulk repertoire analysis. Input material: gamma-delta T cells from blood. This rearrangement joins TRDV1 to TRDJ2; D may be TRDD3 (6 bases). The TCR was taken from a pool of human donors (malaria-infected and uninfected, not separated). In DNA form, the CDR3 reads TGTGCTCTTGGGGAATTTGATTGGGGGTCCTTGTCAGCACAACTCTTCTTT. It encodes CALGEFDWGSLSAQLFF.